This T cell receptor beta chain was documented in a study of early T cells in non-severe SARS-CoV-2 infection (dated by TCRdb to about 2021). About the investigation overall: Because TCR sequencing was done on bulk RNA from unsorted whole blood, the alpha and beta chains could not be paired.

This clonotype was detected many times. Its antigen is unknown. No base quality information exists; no much larger clone differs at one position. The library came from 5' RACE. Sequencing took place on a NextSeq 500. The TCR library protocol attached unique molecular identifiers to individual cDNA molecules to correct for sequencing error and PCR bias. Both TCR alpha and beta chains were sequenced, and tight co-correlation was observed between alpha and beta sequence abundances in each sample. Per the source publication's procedure: Decombinator V4 was used to annotate TCR sequences for V gene, J gene and CDR3. Expanded TCRs were defined as changing significantly between any two time points under a Poisson model with p below 0.0001. TCR abundances were normalised to the total number of TCRs sequenced in each sample and reported as counts per million. MAIT TCRs were defined by TRAV1-2 paired with TRAJ12, TRAJ20 or TRAJ33, and iNKT TCRs by TRAV10 paired with TRAJ18. A search of VDJdb, accessed on 1 November 2021, was run for TCRs annotated to CMV, EBV and SARS-CoV-2, with TCRs annotated for multiple antigens excluded. The public reads were quality trimmed at Q25 with fastp and then assembled into clones with MiXCR by TCRdb, keeping productive beta chains. Rows are unified per CDR3 protein, each entry keeping the most common DNA and genes. These V and J calls derive from TCRdb rather than the authors' analysis. For this sample the table gives some 30,000 distinct CDR3 sequences, of which under 5.5% were detected only once. The ten largest clones add up to almost 8% of the sample.

V sheds 3 bases and J sheds 2 bases, leaving 13 bases between their ends. The CDR3 holds 15 amino acids from the cysteine to the phenylalanine. Just the 45-base CDR3 DNA is kept, in frame starting at base 1. CDR1 is given as SGHTA and CDR2 as FQGNSA, both from the germline V gene. This was a case-control study nested in a cohort of healthcare workers in London, UK, who had nasopharyngeal swab PCR tests and blood samples taken every week. Between 23 and 31 March 2020, the week of the UK lockdown, healthcare workers were enrolled and then followed up weekly for as long as 16 weeks. Broad study findings and their caveats: VDJdb matching was skewed toward anti-spike CD8 responses and likely underestimated virus-specific expansions, missing private and CD4 specificities.

In this chain, TRBV7-2 is recombined with TRBJ1-1, with no confidently assigned D gene. The sequenced sample was whole blood. This receptor was obtained from an adult who was a healthcare worker with PCR-confirmed SARS-CoV-2 infection or an uninfected control (not recorded which). Here is the DNA: TGTGCCAGCAGCTTTTCTTTGGTCGGAAACACTGAAGCTTTCTTT. Its amino acids are CASSFSLVGNTEAFF.